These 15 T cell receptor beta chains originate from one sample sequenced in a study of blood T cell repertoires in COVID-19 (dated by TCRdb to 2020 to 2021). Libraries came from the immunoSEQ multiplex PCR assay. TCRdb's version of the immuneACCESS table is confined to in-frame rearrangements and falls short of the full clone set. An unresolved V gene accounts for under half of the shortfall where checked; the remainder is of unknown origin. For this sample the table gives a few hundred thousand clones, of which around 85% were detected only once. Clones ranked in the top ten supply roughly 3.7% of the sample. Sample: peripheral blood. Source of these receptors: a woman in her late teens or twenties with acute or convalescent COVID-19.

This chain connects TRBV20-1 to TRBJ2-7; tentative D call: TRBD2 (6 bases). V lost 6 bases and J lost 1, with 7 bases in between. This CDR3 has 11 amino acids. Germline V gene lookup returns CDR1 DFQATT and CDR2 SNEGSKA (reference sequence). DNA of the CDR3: TGCAGTGCCCGGGGGTCCTACGAGCAGTACTTC. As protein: CSARGSYEQYF.

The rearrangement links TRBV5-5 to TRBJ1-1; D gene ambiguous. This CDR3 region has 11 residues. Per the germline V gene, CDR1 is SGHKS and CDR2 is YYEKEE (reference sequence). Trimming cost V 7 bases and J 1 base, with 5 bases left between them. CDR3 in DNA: TGTGCCAGCGAGAAGAACACTGAAGCTTTCTTT. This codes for CASEKNTEAFF.

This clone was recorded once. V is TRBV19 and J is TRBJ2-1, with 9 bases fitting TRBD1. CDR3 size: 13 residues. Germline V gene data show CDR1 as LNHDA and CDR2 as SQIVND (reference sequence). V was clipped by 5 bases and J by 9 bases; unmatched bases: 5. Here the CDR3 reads CASSAGQGGEQFF. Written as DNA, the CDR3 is TGTGCCAGTAGTGCGGGACAGGGAGGTGAGCAGTTCTTC. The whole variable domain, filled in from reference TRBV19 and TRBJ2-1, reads DGGITQSPKYLFRKEGQNVTLSCEQNLNHDAMYWYRQDPGQGLRLIYYSQIVNDFQKGDIAEGYSVSREKKESFPLTVTSAQKNPTAFYLCASSAGQGGEQFFGPGTRLTVL.

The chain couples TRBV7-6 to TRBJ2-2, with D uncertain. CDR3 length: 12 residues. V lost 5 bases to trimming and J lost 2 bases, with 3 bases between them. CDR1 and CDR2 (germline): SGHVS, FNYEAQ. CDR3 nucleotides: TGTGCCAGCAGCCCTAACACCGGGGAGCTGTTTTTT. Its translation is CASSPNTGELFF.

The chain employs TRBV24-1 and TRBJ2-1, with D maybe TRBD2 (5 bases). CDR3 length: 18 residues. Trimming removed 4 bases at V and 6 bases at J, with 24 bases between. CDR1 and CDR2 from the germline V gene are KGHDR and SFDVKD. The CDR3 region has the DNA TGTGCCACCAGTGAGTCAGTCCCCTTCCGCCGGGAAGTCAATGAGCAGTTCTTC. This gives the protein CATSESVPFRREVNEQFF.

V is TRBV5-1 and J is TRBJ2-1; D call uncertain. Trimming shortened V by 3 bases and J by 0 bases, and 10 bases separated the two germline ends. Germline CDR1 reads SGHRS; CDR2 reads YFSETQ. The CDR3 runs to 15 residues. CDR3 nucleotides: TGCGCCAGCAGCTCCTCATCGAGCTCCTACAATGAGCAGTTCTTC. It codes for CASSSSSSSYNEQFF.

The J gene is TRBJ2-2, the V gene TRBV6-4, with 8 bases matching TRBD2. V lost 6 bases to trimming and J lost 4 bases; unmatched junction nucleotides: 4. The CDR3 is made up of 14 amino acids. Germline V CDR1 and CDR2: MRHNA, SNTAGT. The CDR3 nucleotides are TGTGCCAGCAGAACTAGCGGTGGCACCGGGGAGCTGTTTTTT. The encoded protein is CASRTSGGTGELFF.

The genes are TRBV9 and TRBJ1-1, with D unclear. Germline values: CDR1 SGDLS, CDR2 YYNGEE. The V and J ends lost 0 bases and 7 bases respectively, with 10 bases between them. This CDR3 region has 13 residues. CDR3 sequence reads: CASSVGITDEAFF. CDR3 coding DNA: TGTGCCAGCAGCGTAGGAATAACAGATGAAGCTTTCTTT.

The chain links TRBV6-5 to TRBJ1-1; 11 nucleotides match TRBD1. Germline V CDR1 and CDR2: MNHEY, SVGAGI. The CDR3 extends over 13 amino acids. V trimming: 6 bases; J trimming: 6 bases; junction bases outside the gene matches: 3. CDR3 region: CASSGQGAAEAFF. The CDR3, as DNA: TGTGCCAGCAGCGGACAGGGGGCCGCTGAAGCTTTCTTT.

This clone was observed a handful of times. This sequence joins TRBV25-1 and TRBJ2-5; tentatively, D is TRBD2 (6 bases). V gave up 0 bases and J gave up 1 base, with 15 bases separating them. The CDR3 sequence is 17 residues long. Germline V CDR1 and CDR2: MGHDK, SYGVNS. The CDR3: CASSEYTRGILQETQYF. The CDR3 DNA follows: TGTGCCAGCAGTGAATATACCCGGGGGATTCTCCAAGAGACCCAGTACTTC.

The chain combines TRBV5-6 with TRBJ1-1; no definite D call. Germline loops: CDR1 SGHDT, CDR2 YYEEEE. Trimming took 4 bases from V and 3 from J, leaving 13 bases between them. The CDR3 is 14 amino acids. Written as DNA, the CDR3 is TGTGCCAGCAGCGAAGCTTCAATTTACACTGAAGCTTTCTTT. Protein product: CASSEASIYTEAFF.

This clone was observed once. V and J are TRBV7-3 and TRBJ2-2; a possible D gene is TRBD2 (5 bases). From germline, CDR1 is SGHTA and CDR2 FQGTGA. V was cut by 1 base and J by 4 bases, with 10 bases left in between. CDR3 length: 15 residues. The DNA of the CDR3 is TGTGCCAGCAGCTTAAGTGGCGGAGGCACCGGGGAGCTGTTTTTT. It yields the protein CASSLSGGGTGELFF.

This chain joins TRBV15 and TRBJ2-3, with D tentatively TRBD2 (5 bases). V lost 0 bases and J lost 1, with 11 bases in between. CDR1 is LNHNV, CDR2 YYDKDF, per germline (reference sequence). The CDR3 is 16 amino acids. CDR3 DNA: TGTGCCACCAGCAGAGATCGGGGAATGCGCACAGATACGCAGTATTTT. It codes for CATSRDRGMRTDTQYF.

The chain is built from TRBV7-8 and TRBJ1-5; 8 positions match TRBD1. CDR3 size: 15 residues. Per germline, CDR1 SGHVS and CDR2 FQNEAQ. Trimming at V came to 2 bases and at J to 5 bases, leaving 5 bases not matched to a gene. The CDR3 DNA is TGTGCCAGCAGCTTATCGACAGGGGTTTATCAGCCCCAGCATTTT. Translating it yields CASSLSTGVYQPQHF.

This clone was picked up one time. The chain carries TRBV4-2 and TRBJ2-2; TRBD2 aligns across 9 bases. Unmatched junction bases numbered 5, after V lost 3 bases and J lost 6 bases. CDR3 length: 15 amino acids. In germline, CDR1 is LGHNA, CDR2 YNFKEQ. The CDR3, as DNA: TGTGCCAGCAGCCAGGGACTAGCAAAGGCCGGGGAGCTGTTTTTT. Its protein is CASSQGLAKAGELFF.